The clone carrying this T cell receptor (beta chain) was seen many times. Its antigen is still unknown. The entry originates in a study of early T cells in non-severe SARS-CoV-2 infection. Overall study context: With bulk RNA from unsorted whole blood as input, sequencing yielded unpaired chains.

The ends lost 3 bases at V and 5 bases at J; junction bases unmatched: 6. Germline CDR1 reads MDHEN; CDR2 reads SYDVKM. This CDR3 region has 14 residues. The protocol attached unique molecular identifiers to individual cDNA molecules. One entry per CDR3 protein results from TCRdb running MiXCR on the 5' RACE reads. The data contain about 25,000 distinct CDR3 sequences, around 4% of them singletons. Study-wide findings and caveats: Anti-spike CD8 responses were favored in VDJdb matching, and private and CD4 specificities were missed.

This receptor was taken from an adult who was a healthcare worker with PCR-confirmed SARS-CoV-2 infection or an uninfected control (not recorded which). Source material: whole blood. The chain couples TRBV28 to TRBJ2-7, with TRBD1 matching over 8 bases. The CDR3 nucleotides read TGTGCCAGCAGTTTGACAGGGGTTCGCCACGAGCAGTACTTC. Residues: CASSLTGVRHEQYF.